The source of this T cell receptor beta chain is a study of blood T cells in healthy people across ages. Study results and limitations: PBMCs went unsorted, and a conclusive naive versus antigen-experienced comparison was therefore prevented.

Germline trimming cut 5 bases from V and 4 bases from J; bases unmatched to any gene: 5. This CDR3 region has 14 residues. In germline, CDR1 is DFQATT, CDR2 SNEGSKA (reference sequence). In each sample, at least 6.5 million PBMCs were isolated. The second PCR ran roughly 6 to 11 cycles with a sample-barcoded 5' primer and J-beta primers. All samples yielded 3 million or more CDR3-containing paired-end reads. TCRdb recomputed calls from the 5' RACE reads with MiXCR, one row per CDR3 protein. The sample holds some 710,000 distinct CDR3 sequences; 22% are singletons and the top ten take 22%. In regard to this clonotype: Its matching antigen is unknown.

The source of this sequence is a man between 70 and 80 years old in good health. V usage is TRBV20-1 and J usage is TRBJ2-6, with 7 bases that match TRBD1. Sequencing input: blood. CDR3 residues: CSALQGNGANVLTF. The CDR3 coding sequence is TGCAGTGCTCTACAGGGGAACGGGGCCAACGTCCTGACTTTC.